This T cell receptor (beta chain) emerged from a study of CD4 T cell repertoires in COVID-19. In the study overall: CFSE-low cells expanded roughly 10 days with IL-2, then restimulated with other coronavirus spikes. Whole-study findings and limits: Two or all three memory subsets shared several highly expanded SARS-CoV-2-reactive clonotypes. Between about 6.5 and 27% of SARS-CoV-2 clonotypes also appeared in SARS-CoV and/or HKU1 spike cultures.

Worth noting for this clone: Its antigen is currently unknown.

Assay used: immunoSEQ multiplex PCR; TCRdb lists only in-frame clones, some missing. The sample lists over 75,000 clones, around 82% occurring once. V lost 4 bases and J lost 3; bases outside the gene matches: 10. Germline V CDR1 and CDR2: SGHKS, YYEKEE (reference sequence). CDR3 size: 17 residues. Material: CD4+ T cells from peripheral blood, obtained after recovery from COVID-19. The sequence came from a human donor who had COVID-19. The chain employs TRBV5-5 and TRBJ1-5; TRBD1 agrees at 10 bases. CDR3 in amino acids: CASSIGTGEALNQPQHF. The CDR3 bases are TGTGCCAGCAGCATAGGGACAGGGGAAGCCCTCAATCAGCCCCAGCATTTT.